This T cell receptor beta chain came from a study of blood T cells in healthy people across ages. This clonotype was seen only a few times. Germline assignment: CDR1 LGHDT and CDR2 YNNKEL (reference sequence). This CDR3 has 14 amino acids. Then a second PCR, running roughly 6 to 12 cycles, was carried out with a sample-barcoded 5' primer and a J-beta primer mix. In TCRdb, the 5' RACE reads were re-called with MiXCR into one record per CDR3 protein. Counted here are roughly 800,000 distinct CDR3 sequences, around 25% occurring once; the ten biggest clones make up under 9.5%. This same sample was also part of a study on T cells of mothers and their children. This second study notes: The cDNA synthesis received all extracted RNA, at about 1.6 ug per 15 ul.

The sequence was collected from a boy between 10 and 17 years old in good health. The sequencing sample was made of blood. V gene TRBV3-1 combines with J gene TRBJ2-1; the match to TRBD1 covers 8 bases. Judging by the DNA end, TRBJ2-5 fits better; the J call may be wrong. This CDR3 reads CASSQPNRGETQYF. DNA of the CDR3: TGTGCCAGCAGTCAACCCAACAGGGGGGAGACCCAGTACTTC.